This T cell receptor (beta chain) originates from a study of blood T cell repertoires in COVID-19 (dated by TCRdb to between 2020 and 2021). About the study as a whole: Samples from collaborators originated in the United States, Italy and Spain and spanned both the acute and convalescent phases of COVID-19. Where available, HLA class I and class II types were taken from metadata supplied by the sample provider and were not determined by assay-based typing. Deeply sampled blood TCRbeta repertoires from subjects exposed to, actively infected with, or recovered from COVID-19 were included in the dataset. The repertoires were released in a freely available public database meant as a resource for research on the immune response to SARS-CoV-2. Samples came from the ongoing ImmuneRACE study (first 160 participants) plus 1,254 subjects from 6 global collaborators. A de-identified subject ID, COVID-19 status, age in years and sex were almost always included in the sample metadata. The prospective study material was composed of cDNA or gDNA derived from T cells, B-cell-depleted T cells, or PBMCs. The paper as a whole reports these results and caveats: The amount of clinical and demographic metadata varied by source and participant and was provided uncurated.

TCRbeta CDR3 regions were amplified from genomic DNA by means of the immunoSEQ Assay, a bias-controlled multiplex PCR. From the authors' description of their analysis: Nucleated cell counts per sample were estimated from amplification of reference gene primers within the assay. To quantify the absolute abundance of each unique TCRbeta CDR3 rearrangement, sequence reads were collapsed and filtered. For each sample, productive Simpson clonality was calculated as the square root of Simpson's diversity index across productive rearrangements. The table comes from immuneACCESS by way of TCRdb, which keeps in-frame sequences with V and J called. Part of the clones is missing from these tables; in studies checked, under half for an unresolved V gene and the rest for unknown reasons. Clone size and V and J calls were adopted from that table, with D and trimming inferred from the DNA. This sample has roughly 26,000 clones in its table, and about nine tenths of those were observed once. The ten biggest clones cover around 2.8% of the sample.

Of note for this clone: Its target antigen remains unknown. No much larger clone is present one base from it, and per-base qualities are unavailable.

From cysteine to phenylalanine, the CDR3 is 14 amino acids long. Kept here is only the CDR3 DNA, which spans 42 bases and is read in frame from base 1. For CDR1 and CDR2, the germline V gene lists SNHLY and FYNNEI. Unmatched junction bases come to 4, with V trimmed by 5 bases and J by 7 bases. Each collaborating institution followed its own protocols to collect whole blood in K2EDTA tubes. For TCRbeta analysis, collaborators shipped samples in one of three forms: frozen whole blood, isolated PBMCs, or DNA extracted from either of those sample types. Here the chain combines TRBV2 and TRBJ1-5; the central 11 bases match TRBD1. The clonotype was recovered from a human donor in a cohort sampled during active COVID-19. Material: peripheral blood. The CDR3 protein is CASSRRDRGQPQHF. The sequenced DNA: TGTGCCAGCAGTCGTCGGGACAGGGGGCAGCCCCAGCATTTT.